This T cell receptor (beta chain) was sequenced in a study of OX40 agonist ivuxolimab in advanced cancers. Trimming removed 3 bases from V and 8 bases from J, with 17 bases in between. Germline CDR1 MNHNS, CDR2 SASEGT. The CDR3 consists of 15 residues. The protocol was immunoSEQ multiplex PCR, while the TCRdb copy is restricted to in-frame clones and leaves out a portion. This sample has tens of thousands of clones, with around nine tenths found just once. The origin of this receptor is an adult with an advanced solid tumor such as melanoma, head and neck, liver or kidney cancer. The sample here was CD4+ or CD8+ T cells sorted from blood, taken in a trial of the OX40 agonist ivuxolimab. The gene calls are TRBV6-1 and TRBJ2-1; no firm D call. The CDR3 loop reads CASSDSFSIGDEQFF. The CDR3 DNA sequence: TGTGCCAGCAGTGATAGCTTCTCTATTGGGGATGAGCAGTTCTTC.